Listed below are T cell receptor beta chains from one sample, sequenced in a study of Graves' ophthalmopathy and Graves' hyperthyroidism. TCRdb used MiXCR to reprocess the multiplex PCR reads, holding one entry per CDR3 protein. The sample contains some 350,000 distinct CDR3 sequences, about a sixth of which appear only once. The source material was peripheral blood. The receptors were gathered from an adult woman with stable Graves' hyperthyroidism. Each CDR3 is given with its conserved first and last residue. Each record gives: clone size, V gene, J gene, CDR3 protein. Expanded clones get a size class; other rows say once, few or many, or leave the size out.

many	TRBV5-1	TRBJ1-5	CASSLGDTMNQPQHF
.	TRBV6-2/TRBV6-3	TRBJ2-7	CASSYMDRGGYEQYF
many	TRBV29-1	TRBJ1-1	CSVAHPGWRGTEAFF
many	TRBV12-5	TRBJ1-2	CASGTGTGDGYTF
few	TRBV30	TRBJ2-2	CAWRPRGGELFF
many	TRBV6-1	TRBJ2-2	CASMAKAGGTGELFF
many	TRBV30	TRBJ2-5	CAWSVGTGYGETQYF
many	TRBV7-2	TRBJ2-7	CASSLVDGRFYEQYF
.	TRBV6-1	TRBJ1-5	CASSEGAGRSDNQPQHF
many	TRBV12-3/TRBV12-4	TRBJ1-2	CASSLWELDGYTF
many	TRBV28	TRBJ2-5	CASRPSRVSQAQYF
many	TRBV20-1	TRBJ2-7	CSARGGFSGSEQYF
many	TRBV6-2/TRBV6-3	TRBJ1-3	CASSYPYQSSGNTIYF
many	TRBV27	TRBJ1-6	CASSPGVATNNSPLHF
.	TRBV15	TRBJ2-5	CATSITGLTETQYF
many	TRBV6-1	TRBJ2-7	CASTQRTTASYEQYF
.	TRBV3-1	TRBJ2-7	CASSLSAGDPYEQYF
.	TRBV4-1	TRBJ2-7	CASSQSSSGRIYEQYF
few	TRBV4-3	TRBJ1-1	CASSQDSGRMNTEAFF
few	TRBV18	TRBJ1-1	CASSPLASIRLNTEAFF
many	TRBV6-1	TRBJ1-2	CASSEQSTGSGGLHTF
many	TRBV20-1	TRBJ2-5	CSARASAAWTQYF
once	TRBV6-1	TRBJ1-2	CASSVKYREGHGYTF
many	TRBV11-2	TRBJ2-4	CASSRGGAVNIQYF
once	TRBV5-1	TRBJ2-5	CASILDTGLQYF